The clone carrying this TCR beta chain was recorded at least ten times. Its target is unknown. This record belongs to a study of early T cells in non-severe SARS-CoV-2 infection. General study findings and limits: The study's VDJdb matching favored anti-spike CD8 responses and missed private and CD4 specificities.

The CDR3 runs 14 residues. V was pared by 6 bases and J by 0 bases, with 13 bases between. The germline V gene has CDR1 DFQATT and CDR2 SNEGSKA (reference sequence). MiXCR, applied by TCRdb to the 5' RACE reads, yields one record per CDR3 protein. The profile covers over 85,000 distinct CDR3 sequences, with roughly 12% appearing a single time and approximately 3.5% taken by the ten largest. Sequencing used whole blood, obtained at baseline. The rearrangement uses TRBV20-1 and TRBJ2-3; D gene unclear. The sequence came from an adult who was a healthcare worker with PCR-confirmed SARS-CoV-2 infection or an uninfected control (not recorded which). The CDR3 bases are TGCAGTGCCCCTCCGCCTACTAGCACAGATACGCAGTATTTT. Protein product: CSAPPPTSTDTQYF.